This T cell receptor beta chain was found in a study of blood T cell repertoires in COVID-19. V was clipped by 5 bases and J by 1 base; unmatched bases: 4. The CDR3 consists of 15 residues. Germline assignment: CDR1 MDHEN and CDR2 SYDVKM. Method: immunoSEQ multiplex PCR; TCRdb's copy keeps in-frame clones and lacks some. Here the sample spans about 240,000 clones, 80% to 90% being singletons. This receptor was taken from a woman between 70 and 85 years old with acute or convalescent COVID-19. Sequenced material: peripheral blood. V usage is TRBV28 and J usage is TRBJ2-7; 11 bases are a match to TRBD2. CDR3 protein: CASSTSGGLSYEQYF. The DNA of the CDR3 is TGTGCCAGCAGTACTAGCGGGGGCCTATCCTACGAGCAGTACTTC.